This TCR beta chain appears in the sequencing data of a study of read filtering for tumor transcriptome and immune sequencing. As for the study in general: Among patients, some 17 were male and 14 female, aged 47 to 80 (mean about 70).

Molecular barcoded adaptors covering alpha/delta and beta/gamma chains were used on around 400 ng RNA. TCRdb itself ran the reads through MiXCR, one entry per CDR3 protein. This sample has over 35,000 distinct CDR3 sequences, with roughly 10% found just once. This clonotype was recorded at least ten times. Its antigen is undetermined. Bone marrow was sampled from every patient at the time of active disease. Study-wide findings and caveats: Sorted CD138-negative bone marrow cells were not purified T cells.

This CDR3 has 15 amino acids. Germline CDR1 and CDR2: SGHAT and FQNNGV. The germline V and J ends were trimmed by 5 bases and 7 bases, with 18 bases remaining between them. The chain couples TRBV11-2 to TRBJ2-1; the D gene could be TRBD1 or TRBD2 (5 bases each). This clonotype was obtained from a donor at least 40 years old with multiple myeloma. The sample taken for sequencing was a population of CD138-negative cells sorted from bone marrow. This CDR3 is CASSLRLDTGNEQFF. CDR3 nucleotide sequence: TGTGCCAGCAGCCTCCGCCTGGACACGGGGAATGAGCAGTTCTTC. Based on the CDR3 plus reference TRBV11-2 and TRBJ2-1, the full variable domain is EAGVAQSPRYKIIEKRQSVAFWCNPISGHATLYWYQQILGQGPKLLIQFQNNGVVDDSQLPKDRFSAERLKGVDSTLKIQPAKLEDSAVYLCASSLRLDTGNEQFFGPGTRLTVL.